The 17 T cell receptor beta chains below all came from one sample that was sequenced in a study of blood T cell repertoires in COVID-19 (dated by TCRdb to the early 2020s). To prepare the library, the immunoSEQ multiplex PCR assay was applied. The clones in this table, taken by TCRdb from immuneACCESS, are in-frame only. Not every clone is retained; where verified, under half of the shortfall comes from an unresolved V gene, and the cause of the rest is unknown. The sample table records around 250,000 clones; around nine tenths of these occur just once. Jointly, the top ten make up roughly 4% of the sample. Sequencing was performed on PBMCs or T cells enriched from blood (not recorded which). The origin of the receptors is a woman between 25 and 40 years old who had recovered from COVID-19.

The chain combines TRBV4-3 with TRBJ2-1; TRBD1 aligns across 9 bases. CDR1 LGHNA and CDR2 YSLEER come from the germline V gene. Trimming removed 0 bases from V and 7 bases from J; junction bases left unmatched: 13. The CDR3 extends over 18 amino acids. The CDR3 DNA reads as TGCGCCAGCAGCCAAGAATTACGGGGGACAGGGACGTGGAATGAGCAGTTCTTC. The encoded protein is CASSQELRGTGTWNEQFF.

The chain carries TRBV7-2 and TRBJ2-3, with D perhaps TRBD2 (6 bases). The germline V gene has CDR1 SGHTA and CDR2 FQGNSA. With 3 bases removed from V and 5 bases from J, the gap between germline ends came to 9 bases. The CDR3 loop spans 13 amino acids. The DNA of the CDR3 is TGTGCCAGCAGCTTCGGCGGGATAGATACGCAGTATTTT. It codes for CASSFGGIDTQYF.

CDR3 sequence: CASSPLQGRNQPQHF. In DNA, the CDR3 is TGTGCCAGCTCCCCCTTACAGGGGAGAAATCAGCCCCAGCATTTT. This chain joins TRBV18 and TRBJ1-5; 7 nucleotides line up with TRBD1. The ends lost 6 bases at V and 4 bases at J; junction bases unmatched: 9. This CDR3 spans 15 amino acids. Germline V gene sequence: CDR1 KGHSH, CDR2 LQKENI.

Here the CDR3 reads CATSRVQGHSPLHF. The CDR3 DNA follows: TGTGCCACCAGCAGAGTTCAGGGCCATTCACCCCTCCACTTT. V usage is TRBV15 and J usage is TRBJ1-6, with a possible D match to TRBD1 (5 bases). V shed 1 base and J shed 8 bases, with 9 bases lying between them. The CDR3 runs to 14 residues. Germline CDR1 reads LNHNV; CDR2 reads YYDKDF (reference sequence).

The chain carries TRBV7-9 and TRBJ2-5; D is ambiguous. The ends were cut back, 0 bases at V and 4 bases at J, with 6 bases in the middle. The CDR3 is 13 residues long. Germline lookup yields CDR1 SEHNR and CDR2 FQNEAQ (reference sequence). CDR3 sequence: CASSLARVETQYF. CDR3 bases: TGTGCCAGCAGCTTAGCGCGAGTAGAGACCCAGTACTTC. Full variable domain (remainder filled in from reference TRBV7-9 and TRBJ2-5): DTGVSQNPRHKITKRGQNVTFRCDPISEHNRLYWYRQTLGQGPEFLTYFQNEAQLEKSRLLSDRFSAERPKGSFSTLEIQRTEQGDSAMYLCASSLARVETQYFGPGTRLLVL.

The chain combines TRBV19 with TRBJ2-7; 10 bases map to TRBD1. The junction had 16 bases not matched to a gene; V was cut back by 2 bases and J by 3 bases. This CDR3 region has 19 residues. CDR1 is LNHDA and CDR2 is SQIVND in the germline V gene (reference sequence). CDR3 residues: CASSIFSGTGEGIFYEQYF. CDR3 sequence (DNA): TGTGCCAGTAGTATATTCTCCGGGACAGGGGAGGGGATTTTCTACGAGCAGTACTTC.

This rearrangement joins TRBV27 to TRBJ1-1; D unresolved. The V gene's germline CDR1 is MNHEY and CDR2 SMNVEV (reference sequence). V was shortened by 2 bases and J by 4 bases, with 11 bases between the two germline ends. The CDR3 has 14 residues. CDR3 in amino acids: CASSLRGGGTEAFF. The CDR3 DNA is TGTGCCAGCAGTTTACGGGGTGGTGGCACTGAAGCTTTCTTT.

V usage is TRBV4-2 and J usage is TRBJ1-2; tentatively, D is TRBD1 (6 bases). Germline CDR1 reads LGHNA; CDR2 reads YNFKEQ. Trimming left V 7 bases short and J 2 bases short, with 14 bases between. The CDR3 contains 14 residues. The CDR3 region has the DNA TGTGCCAGCAACACCGGGACAAACAACTATGGCTACACCTTC. Its protein product is CASNTGTNNYGYTF.

The genes are TRBV5-1 and TRBJ2-7; 7 positions match TRBD2. The CDR3 has 16 amino acids. Looked up from germline, CDR1 is SGHRS and CDR2 is YFSETQ. Unmatched junction bases numbered 10, after V lost 1 base and J lost 3 bases. Here the CDR3 reads CASSLYWASGRYEQYF. CDR3 nucleotide sequence: TGCGCCAGCAGCTTGTATTGGGCTAGCGGCCGCTACGAGCAGTACTTC. Filled out from reference TRBV5-1 and TRBJ2-7, the complete variable domain reads KAGVTQTPRYLIKTRGQQVTLSCSPISGHRSVSWYQQTPGQGLQFLFEYFSETQRNKGNFPGRFSGRQFSNSRSEMNVSTLELGDSALYLCASSLYWASGRYEQYFGPGTRLTVT.

The chain is built from TRBV28 and TRBJ1-5; D is unresolved. The germline V gene encodes CDR1 MDHEN and CDR2 SYDVKM. The CDR3 is 13 residues long. V was clipped by 5 bases and J by 9 bases, with 14 bases between them. The chain's CDR3 is CASSLRRARPQHF. The CDR3, as DNA: TGTGCCAGCAGTCTAAGGCGGGCCCGGCCCCAGCATTTT.

The gene calls are TRBV6-2 or TRBV6-3 and TRBJ2-5, with D perhaps matching TRBD2 (5 bases). CDR1 is MNHEY, CDR2 SVGEGT, per germline. The CDR3 runs 13 residues. Deletions cut 4 bases from V and 1 base from J, with 7 bases between. CDR3 sequence reads: CASSSTIQETQYF. The CDR3 coding sequence is TGTGCCAGCAGTTCGACTATCCAAGAGACCCAGTACTTC.

This clone was detected a few times. The chain joins TRBV5-1 to TRBJ2-1; possibly TRBD2 for D (7 bases). The CDR3 is 15 residues long. V was shortened by 5 bases and J by 4 bases, with 16 bases between the two germline ends. Per the germline V gene, CDR1 is SGHRS and CDR2 is YFSETQ. As DNA, the CDR3 is TGCGCCAGCAGGGAGGGGGACTATATGTACAATGAGCAGTTCTTC. Translated, it gives CASREGDYMYNEQFF.

This chain uses TRBV7-8 with TRBJ2-3; TRBD2 matches at 7 bases. CDR1 is SGHVS and CDR2 is FQNEAQ in the germline V gene. V dropped 5 bases and J dropped 5; count of bases not matched to a gene: 7. The CDR3 contains 14 residues. This CDR3 reads CASSRGRARDTQYF. The CDR3, as DNA: TGTGCCAGCAGCCGAGGGAGGGCCCGAGATACGCAGTATTTT.

V gene TRBV6-5 combines with J gene TRBJ1-1; TRBD1 might be the D (6 bases). From germline, CDR1 is MNHEY and CDR2 SVGAGI. The CDR3 is 16 amino acids. Trimming left V 1 base short and J 3 bases short, with 15 bases between. The CDR3 loop is CASSYWTTGRDTEAFF. CDR3 in DNA: TGTGCCAGCAGTTACTGGACTACAGGGAGGGACACTGAAGCTTTCTTT.

V and J are TRBV6-5 and TRBJ2-7; 9 bases agree with TRBD1. Per the germline V gene, CDR1 is MNHEY and CDR2 is SVGAGI. The ends lost 6 bases at V and 0 bases at J; junction bases unmatched: 6. The CDR3 has 15 amino acids. The CDR3 here is CASRFGTGNSYEQYF. For the CDR3, the DNA is TGTGCCAGCAGATTCGGGACAGGGAACTCCTACGAGCAGTACTTC.

This clone was counted a single time. The chain uses TRBV15 and TRBJ1-1; 12 bases match TRBD1. Germline CDR1 is LNHNV and CDR2 is YYDKDF (reference sequence). The CDR3 runs to 14 residues. J gave up 3 bases and V 5 bases, and 1 base lay outside the gene matches. CDR3 sequence (DNA): TGTGCCACCAGCCGGGACAGGGGGCACACTGAAGCTTTCTTT. As protein: CATSRDRGHTEAFF.

DNA of the CDR3: TGTGCCAGCAGCCAAAGACAGGGCCTGAACACTGAAGCTTTCTTT. The encoded protein is CASSQRQGLNTEAFF. V is TRBV28 and J is TRBJ1-1, with TRBD1 identical over 7 bases. In germline, CDR1 is MDHEN, CDR2 SYDVKM. V lost 6 bases and J lost 0; bases outside the gene matches: 7. This CDR3 comprises 15 residues.